The 9 T cell receptor beta chains in this list originate from one sample, sequenced in a study of blood T cell repertoires in COVID-19. Clones were read by immunoSEQ multiplex PCR, and TCRdb kept only the in-frame ones, dropping some. The data hold 150,000 to 200,000 clones, with 84% observed a single time. Sequencing was done on a sample of PBMCs or T cells enriched from blood (not recorded which). All receptors derive from a woman aged 30 to 39 who had been exposed to COVID-19.

The J gene is TRBJ1-2, the V gene TRBV5-5; TRBD1 matches at 8 bases. The junction had 7 bases not matched to a gene; V was cut back by 6 bases and J by 3 bases. CDR1 is SGHKS, CDR2 YYEKEE, per germline (reference sequence). The CDR3 length is 14 residues. CDR3 protein: CASTWTGKDYGYTF. The CDR3 DNA reads as TGTGCCAGCACCTGGACAGGGAAGGACTATGGCTACACCTTC. The full variable domain, with the rest looked up from reference TRBV5-5 and TRBJ1-2, is DAGVTQSPTHLIKTRGQQVTLRCSPISGHKSVSWYQQVLGQGPQFIFQYYEKEERGRGNFPDRFSARQFPNYSSELNVNALLLGDSALYLCASTWTGKDYGYTFGSGTRLTVV.

This clone has just one count. The chain recombines TRBV27 with TRBJ2-3, with unresolved D. The V end lost 2 bases, the J end lost 2 bases, and 5 bases lay between the germline ends. CDR1 is MNHEY, CDR2 SMNVEV, per germline (reference sequence). CDR3 size: 13 residues. Here the CDR3 DNA reads TGTGCCAGCAGTTTACTAACCACAGATACGCAGTATTTT. Translating gives CASSLLTTDTQYF.

CDR3 sequence reads: CATSRDRVYEQYF. The CDR3 DNA follows: TGTGCCACCAGCCGGGACAGGGTCTACGAGCAGTACTTC. The chain has TRBV15 and TRBJ2-7; 9 positions agree with TRBD1. CDR3 length equals 13 residues. V dropped 5 bases and J dropped 3; count of bases not matched to a gene: 2. CDR1 is LNHNV, CDR2 YYDKDF, per germline (reference sequence).

The genes are TRBV18 and TRBJ2-3; D might be TRBD2 (6 bases). Germline loops: CDR1 KGHSH, CDR2 LQKENI. The ends were cut back, 6 bases at V and 1 base at J, with 14 bases in the middle. This CDR3 contains 15 residues. Here the CDR3 reads CASSRQPGGTDTQYF. The CDR3 nucleotides read TGTGCCAGCTCGCGACAGCCGGGAGGCACAGATACGCAGTATTTT.

In its sample, this clone was seen a few times. This sequence joins TRBV6-2 or TRBV6-3 and TRBJ2-7; TRBD1 might be the D (6 bases). V lost 3 bases, J lost 4 bases, and 25 bases lay in between. The CDR3 sequence is 18 residues long. CDR1 and CDR2 from the germline V gene are MNHEY and SVGEGT. CDR3 protein: CASSYLDITGFSFYEQYF. Here the CDR3 DNA reads TGTGCCAGCAGTTATTTGGATATAACAGGGTTCTCATTTTACGAGCAGTACTTC.

This clone occurred a few times. The CDR3 DNA sequence: TGTGCCAGCAGCTTAATCGGCGCGGGACTAGCGGGGGCAGATACGCAGTATTTT. This translates into CASSLIGAGLAGADTQYF. The rearrangement uses TRBV7-3 and TRBJ2-3; 14 bases map to TRBD2. V lost 1 base and J lost 4; bases outside the gene matches: 7. Germline-derived CDR1 and CDR2 are SGHTA and FQGTGA. CDR3 length: 18 residues.

V usage is TRBV6-2 or TRBV6-3 and J usage is TRBJ2-7; D is ambiguous. V was pared by 2 bases and J by 4 bases, with 12 bases between. The CDR3 is made up of 14 amino acids. Germline V gene sequence: CDR1 MNHEY, CDR2 SVGEGT. CDR3 coding DNA: TGTGCCAGCAGTTACGGCCCCCTAGGTTACGAGCAGTACTTC. This codes for CASSYGPLGYEQYF.

CDR3 residues: CSVALTSGSSTDTQYF. The DNA of the CDR3 is TGCAGCGTTGCCCTCACTAGCGGTTCTAGCACAGATACGCAGTATTTT. This chain links TRBV29-1 with TRBJ2-3; 8 bases align to TRBD2. CDR3 length equals 16 residues. CDR1 and CDR2 from the germline V gene are SQVTM and ANQGSEA. The junction had 9 bases not matched to a gene; V was cut back by 4 bases and J by 0 bases.

The CDR3: CASSFGGTGNSPLHF. DNA for the CDR3: TGTGCCAGCAGCTTTGGGGGGACGGGTAATTCACCCCTCCACTTT. The chain joins TRBV7-3 to TRBJ1-6; perhaps TRBD1 as D (5 bases). This CDR3 comprises 15 residues. V was clipped by 3 bases and J by 6 bases, with 12 bases between them. Per the germline V gene, CDR1 is SGHTA and CDR2 is FQGTGA.